The 29 T cell receptor beta chains below come from one sample, sequenced in a study of OX40 agonist ivuxolimab in advanced cancers. Using immunoSEQ multiplex PCR, the repertoire was profiled, and TCRdb retains in-frame clones only, with some absent. The profile covers under 80,000 clones, with 86% appearing a single time and roughly 8% taken by the ten largest. The sample here was CD4+ or CD8+ T cells sorted from blood, taken in a trial of the OX40 agonist ivuxolimab. The source of these receptors is an adult with an advanced solid tumor such as melanoma, head and neck, liver or kidney cancer.

The rearrangement uses TRBV6-1 and TRBJ2-1; a possible D gene is TRBD1 (6 bases). The V end was cut by 3 bases, the J end by 9 bases, with 18 bases between. The germline V gene has CDR1 MNHNS and CDR2 SASEGT. The CDR3 is made up of 15 amino acids. In nucleotides, the CDR3 is TGTGCCAGCAGTGAGATGCAGGGGAGCGTATCTGAGCAGTTCTTC. Protein: CASSEMQGSVSEQFF.

The chain employs TRBV18 and TRBJ1-1; D perhaps matches TRBD1 (5 bases). Germline values: CDR1 KGHSH, CDR2 LQKENI. The CDR3 loop spans 15 amino acids. V gave up 6 bases and J gave up 5 bases, with 19 bases separating them. The DNA for the CDR3 is TGTGCCAGCTCTCGGACCACGGGAGGGGAAACTGAAGCTTTCTTT. Residues: CASSRTTGGETEAFF.

The J gene is TRBJ1-2, the V gene TRBV5-1, with a weak D call TRBD1 (6 bases). Germline CDR1 is SGHRS and CDR2 is YFSETQ. The CDR3 extends over 16 amino acids. V gave up 0 bases and J gave up 4 bases, with 16 bases separating them. The CDR3 DNA follows: TGCGCCAGCAGCTTGGGGGGGCGTAGTATCGTCTATGGCTACACCTTC. Protein product: CASSLGGRSIVYGYTF.

This chain links TRBV5-4 with TRBJ1-4; 8 bases are a match to TRBD1. V dropped 3 bases and J dropped 7; count of bases not matched to a gene: 11. The CDR3 sequence is 16 residues long. Germline loops: CDR1 SGHNT, CDR2 YYREEE (reference sequence). DNA for the CDR3: TGTGCCAGCAGCTCCGGTTCCGGGACAGGTATTGAAAAACTGTTTTTT. Protein product: CASSSGSGTGIEKLFF.

The V call is TRBV30, the J call TRBJ1-5; D perhaps matches TRBD1 (6 bases). The V end lost 1 base, the J end lost 8 bases, and 12 bases lay between the germline ends. The CDR3 covers 13 residues. Germline lookup yields CDR1 GTSNPN and CDR2 SVGIG (reference sequence). CDR3 sequence reads: CAWSGGRTEPQHF. CDR3 coding DNA: TGTGCCTGGAGTGGGGGGCGGACGGAGCCCCAGCATTTT.

The rearrangement links TRBV28 to TRBJ2-3, with 8 bases lining up with TRBD2. The trim removed 3 bases at V and 1 base at J, leaving 12 bases unmatched. Germline V CDR1 and CDR2: MDHEN, SYDVKM. There are 18 residues in the CDR3. CDR3 DNA: TGTGCCAGCAGTTTGTCAGCGGGAGCCCCCCGGGGCACAGATACGCAGTATTTT. It is translated as CASSLSAGAPRGTDTQYF.

The chain combines TRBV28 with TRBJ2-3; the D gene is possibly TRBD2 (5 bases). The CDR3 runs to 14 residues. CDR1 and CDR2 from the germline V gene are MDHEN and SYDVKM. Trimming cost V 3 bases and J 4 bases, with 11 bases left between them. The CDR3 DNA reads as TGTGCCAGCAGTTTTGGCGGACTGGCAGATACGCAGTATTTT. Amino acids: CASSFGGLADTQYF.

CDR3 coding DNA: TGTGCCAGCTGCTGGTTAACGGGGGCCAACGTCCTGACTTTC. Translated, it gives CASCWLTGANVLTF. The chain couples TRBV27 to TRBJ2-6; D is unresolved. CDR1 is MNHEY and CDR2 is SMNVEV in the germline V gene (reference sequence). Deletions cut 8 bases from V and 4 bases from J, with 12 bases between. The CDR3 extends over 14 amino acids.

This clone was seen once. The gene calls are TRBV30 and TRBJ2-5; TRBD2 is a possible D gene (7 bases). Trimming left V 2 bases short and J 4 bases short, with 17 bases between. CDR3 length equals 15 residues. Germline CDR1 and CDR2: GTSNPN and SVGIG (reference sequence). The CDR3 here is CAWSSVRGRAETQYF. The CDR3 region has the DNA TGTGCCTGGAGTTCTGTGAGGGGGAGGGCAGAGACCCAGTACTTC. Variable domain in full (rest from reference TRBV30 and TRBJ2-5): SQTIHQWPATLVQPVGSPLSLECTVEGTSNPNLYWYRQAAGRGLQLLFYSVGIGQISSEVPQNLSASRPQDRQFILSSKKLLLSDSGFYLCAWSSVRGRAETQYFGPGTRLLVL.

The chain has TRBV30 and TRBJ2-5; no reliable D call. This CDR3 comprises 11 residues. Germline-derived CDR1 and CDR2 are GTSNPN and SVGIG (reference sequence). The V gene lost 4 bases and the J gene lost 5 bases, with 8 bases spanning the gap. CDR3 nucleotides: TGTGCCTGGACCACGGGCGAGACCCAGTACTTC. Translation gives CAWTTGETQYF.

To note about this clone: Since the CDR3 does not end with the conserved phenylalanine or tryptophan, this likely comes from a read error. It is unclear where the CDR3 begins or ends on the DNA, so no DNA is shown, and the CDR3 is as TCRdb lists it. The chain is built from TRBV23-1 and TRBJ2-4; the table's D call, TRBD1, has no DNA check behind it. TRBV23-1 is recorded as an ORF, its role being uncertain. Including both end residues, the CDR3 is 8 amino acids long. The CDR3 sequence is CASGGQRS.

This chain connects TRBV5-1 to TRBJ1-4; 10 nucleotides agree with TRBD1. V gave up 4 bases and J gave up 8 bases; unmatched junction bases: 5. This CDR3 comprises 14 residues. Per the germline V gene, CDR1 is SGHRS and CDR2 is YFSETQ. CDR3 sequence (DNA): TGCGCCAGCAGCACGACAGGGGGCGGCGAAAAACTGTTTTTT. Its protein product is CASSTTGGGEKLFF.

The chain is built from TRBV5-1 and TRBJ2-3; tentatively, D is TRBD1 or TRBD2 (5 bases each). This CDR3 has 15 amino acids. Looked up from germline, CDR1 is SGHRS and CDR2 is YFSETQ. Trimming removed 4 bases at V and 4 bases at J, with 16 bases between. CDR3 sequence (DNA): TGCGCCAGCAGCAGGGTCCCGGGACGGGCAGATACGCAGTATTTT. Encoded protein: CASSRVPGRADTQYF.

The J gene is TRBJ1-2, the V gene TRBV4-2; 9 nucleotides match TRBD1. This CDR3 contains 18 residues. J lost 5 bases, V lost 5 bases, and 18 bases had no gene match. CDR1 and CDR2 (germline): LGHNA, YNFKEQ. For the CDR3, the DNA is TGTGCCAGCAGCTATGGCCGGGACAGGGCTTTGAACTCATATGGCTACACCTTC. Amino acid sequence: CASSYGRDRALNSYGYTF.

This rearrangement joins TRBV5-8 to TRBJ1-1; D gene uncertain. Germline V lookup: CDR1 SGHTS, CDR2 YDEGEE. CDR3 length: 13 amino acids. V lost 4 bases and J lost 1, with 8 bases in between. The CDR3, as DNA: TGTGCCAGCAGCGTACCTAGGAACACTGAAGCTTTCTTT. This sequence encodes CASSVPRNTEAFF.

This chain uses TRBV2 with TRBJ1-1; tentatively, D is TRBD1 (5 bases). The CDR3 is made up of 14 amino acids. Per the germline V gene, CDR1 is SNHLY and CDR2 is FYNNEI. V was cut by 4 bases and J by 0 bases, with 9 bases left in between. The CDR3 nucleotides are TGTGCCAGCAGTGGGACATCCATGAACACTGAAGCTTTCTTT. Residues: CASSGTSMNTEAFF.

The genes are TRBV6-5 and TRBJ1-2; D remains unclear. The CDR3 extends over 13 amino acids. V gave up 2 bases and J gave up 6 bases, with 10 bases separating them. Germline CDR1 and CDR2: MNHEY and SVGAGI. The CDR3 is CASSYIGEDGYTF. The CDR3 DNA reads as TGTGCCAGCAGTTACATTGGGGAGGATGGCTACACCTTC.

The chain employs TRBV5-1 and TRBJ2-2; the match to TRBD1 covers 7 bases. Per germline, CDR1 SGHRS and CDR2 YFSETQ. Trimming removed 5 bases from V and 6 bases from J; junction bases left unmatched: 7. The CDR3 is 14 residues long. The CDR3 protein is CASSYGQVPGELFF. DNA of the CDR3: TGCGCCAGCAGTTACGGACAGGTCCCCGGGGAGCTGTTTTTT.

The chain is built from TRBV5-1 and TRBJ1-3; TRBD1 is a possible D gene (5 bases). The germline V gene encodes CDR1 SGHRS and CDR2 YFSETQ. The ends were cut back, 2 bases at V and 1 base at J, with 10 bases in the middle. This CDR3 comprises 15 residues. The CDR3 loop is CASSFEGRSGNTIYF. CDR3 bases: TGCGCCAGCAGCTTTGAGGGGAGGTCTGGAAACACCATATATTTT.

The rearrangement uses TRBV4-3 and TRBJ2-3, with TRBD2 matching over 7 bases. Germline V gene sequence: CDR1 LGHNA, CDR2 YSLEER. The V gene end was trimmed by 0 bases and the J gene end by 2 bases; junction bases not matched to a gene: 8. The CDR3 is 17 amino acids. The CDR3 region is CASSQDLTSGATDTQYF. The CDR3 coding sequence is TGCGCCAGCAGCCAAGATCTTACCAGCGGGGCCACAGATACGCAGTATTTT.

This sequence joins TRBV5-5 and TRBJ1-5; unclear D gene. Trimming stripped 0 bases from V and 6 bases from J, with 10 bases between. CDR3 length: 14 amino acids. The germline gives CDR1 SGHKS, CDR2 YYEKEE (reference sequence). The CDR3 loop is CASSLEPGGQPQHF. Written as DNA, the CDR3 is TGTGCCAGCAGCTTGGAGCCTGGCGGTCAGCCCCAGCATTTT. Full variable domain (rest looked up from reference TRBV5-5 and TRBJ1-5): DAGVTQSPTHLIKTRGQQVTLRCSPISGHKSVSWYQQVLGQGPQFIFQYYEKEERGRGNFPDRFSARQFPNYSSELNVNALLLGDSALYLCASSLEPGGQPQHFGDGTRLSIL.

CDR3 DNA: TGTGCCAGTACCTTATCCGGGGCCTGGAATGAAAAACTGTTTTTT. Its translation is CASTLSGAWNEKLFF. This chain links TRBV19 with TRBJ1-4, with D possibly being TRBD1 (5 bases). The germline gives CDR1 LNHDA, CDR2 SQIVND (reference sequence). CDR3 size: 15 residues. With 7 bases removed from V and 5 bases from J, the gap between germline ends came to 17 bases.

The chain links TRBV19 to TRBJ2-7, with D possibly being TRBD1 (6 bases). V dropped 0 bases and J dropped 5 bases, with 8 bases sitting between them. The length of the CDR3 is 13 residues. Germline assignment: CDR1 LNHDA and CDR2 SQIVND (reference sequence). CDR3 nucleotide sequence: TGTGCCAGTAGTATAGACAGGGGTGACGAGCAGTACTTC. It encodes CASSIDRGDEQYF.

This sequence joins TRBV5-1 and TRBJ1-1; D perhaps matches TRBD1 (6 bases). Germline V lookup: CDR1 SGHRS, CDR2 YFSETQ. The CDR3 runs 14 residues. The ends were cut back, 1 base at V and 1 base at J, with 8 bases in the middle. CDR3 residues: CASSLQGSNTEAFF. The CDR3 DNA sequence: TGCGCCAGCAGCTTGCAGGGGTCGAACACTGAAGCTTTCTTT.

The genes are TRBV19 and TRBJ1-5; maybe TRBD1 (5 bases). The germline V gene has CDR1 LNHDA and CDR2 SQIVND (reference sequence). Trimming removed 2 bases at V and 2 bases at J, with 10 bases between. This CDR3 is built from 15 residues. The CDR3 region is CASSISEGRNQPQHF. The CDR3 DNA reads TGTGCCAGTAGTATAAGCGAGGGGCGCAATCAGCCCCAGCATTTT. The entire variable domain, with the rest obtained from reference TRBV19 and TRBJ1-5, is as follows: DGGITQSPKYLFRKEGQNVTLSCEQNLNHDAMYWYRQDPGQGLRLIYYSQIVNDFQKGDIAEGYSVSREKKESFPLTVTSAQKNPTAFYLCASSISEGRNQPQHFGDGTRLSIL.

The rearrangement links TRBV6-6 to TRBJ1-2; maybe TRBD1 (5 bases). CDR1 MNHNY and CDR2 SVGAGI come from the germline V gene (reference sequence). The CDR3 length is 15 residues. Trimming stripped 4 bases from V and 4 bases from J, with 16 bases between. The chain's CDR3 is CASSLDSPPVYGYTF. CDR3 nucleotides: TGTGCCAGCAGTTTAGACAGTCCACCCGTCTATGGCTACACCTTC.

The J gene is TRBJ2-3, the V gene TRBV28; D perhaps matches TRBD1 (5 bases). Deletions cut 7 bases from V and 1 base from J, with 12 bases between. The CDR3 contains 14 residues. Germline-derived CDR1 and CDR2 are MDHEN and SYDVKM. CDR3 amino acids: CASTPSGRTDTQYF. The CDR3 DNA is TGTGCCAGCACGCCATCAGGGCGCACAGATACGCAGTATTTT.

The chain joins TRBV30 to TRBJ1-1, with TRBD1 as a possible D gene (5 bases). CDR1 is GTSNPN and CDR2 is SVGIG in the germline V gene (reference sequence). Trimming pared 4 bases from V and 5 bases from J, leaving 17 bases between. The CDR3 has 14 amino acids. CDR3 sequence: CAWTFRGGGTEAFF. CDR3 coding DNA: TGTGCCTGGACCTTTAGGGGAGGAGGTACTGAAGCTTTCTTT.

The genes are TRBV6-5 and TRBJ1-2; 10 nucleotides align to TRBD1. The CDR3 has 15 amino acids. The J segment lost 4 bases and the V segment lost 7 bases, leaving 9 bases of the junction unmatched. CDR1 MNHEY and CDR2 SVGAGI come from the germline V gene. This chain's CDR3 is CASKPGTGVAYGYTF. The DNA for the CDR3 is TGTGCCAGCAAGCCCGGGACAGGGGTTGCCTATGGCTACACCTTC.